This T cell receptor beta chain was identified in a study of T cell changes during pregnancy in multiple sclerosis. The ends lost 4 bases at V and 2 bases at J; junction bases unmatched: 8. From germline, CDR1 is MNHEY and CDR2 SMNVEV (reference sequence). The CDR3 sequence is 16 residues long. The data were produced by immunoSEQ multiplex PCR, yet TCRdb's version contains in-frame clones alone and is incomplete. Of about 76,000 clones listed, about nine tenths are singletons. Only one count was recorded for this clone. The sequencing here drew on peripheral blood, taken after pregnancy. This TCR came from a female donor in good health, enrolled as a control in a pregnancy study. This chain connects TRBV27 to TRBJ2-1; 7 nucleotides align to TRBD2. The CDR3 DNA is TGTGCCAGCAGTTCGCGACTAGCACTTACCTACAATGAGCAGTTCTTC. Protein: CASSSRLALTYNEQFF.